This TCR beta chain is from a study of regulatory T cells in long-lasting Graves disease. Findings of the study overall: Preferential use of TRBV28, TRBJ1-2 and TRBJ2-5 was seen in persistent disease. Those with persistent Graves' had less TCR diversity than newly diagnosed patients.

In building TCR beta libraries, iRepertoire HTBI primers were used together with Arm-PCR of CDR3 regions. In the original workflow: Sample data revealed approximately 56 TRBV and some 14 TRBJ segments. In TCRdb, the multiplex PCR reads were re-called with MiXCR into one record per CDR3 protein. TCRdb's processing, not the authors', yielded these V and J calls. The table lists 650,000 to 700,000 distinct CDR3 sequences, roughly 30% of them singletons. The time point: persistent/refractory GD, antithyroid drugs over 5 years with positive TRAb. Scientists built the TCR library using RNA that was extracted from PBMCs. The diagnosis of Graves' disease used American Thyroid Association guidelines. This clonotype was found a few times. What it recognizes is unknown. This CDR3 spans 14 amino acids. Germline V gene data show CDR1 as MNHEY and CDR2 as SVGAGI. V was cut by 0 bases and J by 0 bases, with 5 bases left in between.

This clonotype was obtained from a female donor with Graves disease. The chain has TRBV6-5 and TRBJ1-1; no firm D call. The material was peripheral blood mononuclear cells (PBMCs), obtained when the disease was refractory, from a patient treated with antithyroid drugs. The chain's CDR3 is CASSYSPLNTEAFF. The CDR3 coding sequence is TGTGCCAGCAGTTACTCGCCACTGAACACTGAAGCTTTCTTT.